The entry below gives a single T cell receptor beta chain sequence along with its context. Its target is unknown. RNA was extracted and reverse transcribed into cDNA as the sequencing template. Using immunoSEQ multiplex PCR, the repertoire was profiled, and TCRdb retains in-frame clones only, with some absent. The sample gives approximately 6,900 clones, roughly 75% of which show up once; more than 15% is in the top ten. This record belongs to a study of CD8+ T cells in alopecia areata. Study as a whole: Those treated were given oral tofacitinib at 5 to 10 mg twice daily. It was 6 to 18 months of tofacitinib, and then there were 6 months off drug.

Study conclusions and caveats: Uncertainty about whether baseline CD8+ expansion is linked to response remains, with one nonresponder. More clonal than normal scalp was lesional scalp, particularly alopecia totalis/universalis.

Treatment given: oral pan-JAK inhibitor, 5-10 mg twice daily. The investigators collected lesional scalp punch biopsies and peripheral blood from alopecia areata patients. The sequence derives from a human donor with alopecia areata. The material was skin, obtained at week 4, from a patient treated with tofacitinib.

The CDR3 coding sequence is TGTGCCAGTCGAAAGTACGAGTCCTATTACAATGAGCAGTTCTTC. Protein sequence: CASRKYESYYNEQFF. The chain combines TRBV19 with TRBJ2-1; no clear D gene. Trimming took off 8 bases at V and 4 bases at J, with 18 bases between the two ends. The CDR3 contains 15 residues. The germline V gene has CDR1 LNHDA and CDR2 SQIVND (reference sequence). The whole variable domain, filled in from reference TRBV19 and TRBJ2-1, reads DGGITQSPKYLFRKEGQNVTLSCEQNLNHDAMYWYRQDPGQGLRLIYYSQIVNDFQKGDIAEGYSVSREKKESFPLTVTSAQKNPTAFYLCASRKYESYYNEQFFGPGTRLTVL.